The clone carrying this TCR beta chain was picked up a small number of times. Its antigen is as yet unknown. The data originate from a study of T cell repertoires in cytomegalovirus infection. Study-wide results and limits: Cumulative public TCR beta family frequency identified carriers of CMV plus the relevant HLA. Clonotypes of TCR beta that were HLA-C-restricted and CMV-specific dominated the ex vivo response.

TCRdb re-called the reads with MiXCR, one entry per CDR3 protein. The sample comprises hundreds of thousands of distinct CDR3 sequences, about 42% of which are singletons, and approximately 40% rests with the top ten. The clonotype comes from a human donor in good health (CMV status not recorded). Some clones in this sample may be carry-over from other donors' samples. The sequencing here drew on cultured PBMCs, taken from culture after CMV antigen stimulation.

The CDR3 spells CASSLSGTGGGYTF. DNA for the CDR3: TGTGCCAGCAGTTTATCCGGGACAGGGGGAGGCTACACCTTC. The J gene is TRBJ1-2, the V gene TRBV28, with 11 bases matching TRBD1. With 1 base clipped from V and 8 bases from J, the junction kept 3 bases outside the gene matches. Germline V gene sequence: CDR1 MDHEN, CDR2 SYDVKM. The length of the CDR3 is 14 residues.